The clone carrying this T cell receptor (beta chain) has more than one count but fewer than ten. Antigen unknown. This sample was included in a study of T-cell memory formation after mild COVID-19. The CDR3 is made up of 15 amino acids. The V gene's germline CDR1 is SGHKS and CDR2 YYEKEE (reference sequence). With 0 bases removed from V and 0 bases from J, the gap between germline ends came to 10 bases. TCRdb re-called the 5' RACE reads through MiXCR, storing one row per CDR3 protein. The sample consists of fewer than 650,000 distinct CDR3 sequences, about 18% of them appearing once. Study-wide results and caveats: Researchers report contracting CD4+ clones mostly in CM and EM, with CD8+ clones in EMRA. Pre-infection memory contained some responding clones, which suggested that cross-reactive memory had joined.

The TCR comes from an adult woman who had mild COVID-19 (a few samples of this study predate the infection). Cell type and time point are not known. The sequenced sample was PBMCs or a T cell subset sorted from them (not recorded which). J is TRBJ2-7 and V is TRBV5-5, with no clear D. CDR3 nucleotides: TGTGCCAGCAGCTTGGACGCAGGAAGCTCCTACGAGCAGTACTTC. This gives the protein CASSLDAGSSYEQYF.